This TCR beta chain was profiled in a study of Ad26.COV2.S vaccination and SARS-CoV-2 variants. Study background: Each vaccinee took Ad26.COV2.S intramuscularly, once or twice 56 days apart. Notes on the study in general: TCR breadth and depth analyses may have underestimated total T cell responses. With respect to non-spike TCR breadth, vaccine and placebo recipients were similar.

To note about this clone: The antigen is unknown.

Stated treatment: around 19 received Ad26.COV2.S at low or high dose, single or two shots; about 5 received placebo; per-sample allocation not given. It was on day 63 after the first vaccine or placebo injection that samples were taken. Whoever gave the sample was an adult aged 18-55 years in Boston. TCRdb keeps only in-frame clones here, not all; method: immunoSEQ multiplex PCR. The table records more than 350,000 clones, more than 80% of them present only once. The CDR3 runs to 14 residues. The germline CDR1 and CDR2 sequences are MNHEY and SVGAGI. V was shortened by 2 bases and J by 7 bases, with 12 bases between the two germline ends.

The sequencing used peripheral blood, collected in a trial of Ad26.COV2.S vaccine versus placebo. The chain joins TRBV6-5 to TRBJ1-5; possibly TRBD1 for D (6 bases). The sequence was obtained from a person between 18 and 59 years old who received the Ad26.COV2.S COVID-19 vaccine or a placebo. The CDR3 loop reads CASSYRQGRQPQHF. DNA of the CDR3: TGTGCCAGCAGTTACAGGCAGGGGCGCCAGCCCCAGCATTTT.